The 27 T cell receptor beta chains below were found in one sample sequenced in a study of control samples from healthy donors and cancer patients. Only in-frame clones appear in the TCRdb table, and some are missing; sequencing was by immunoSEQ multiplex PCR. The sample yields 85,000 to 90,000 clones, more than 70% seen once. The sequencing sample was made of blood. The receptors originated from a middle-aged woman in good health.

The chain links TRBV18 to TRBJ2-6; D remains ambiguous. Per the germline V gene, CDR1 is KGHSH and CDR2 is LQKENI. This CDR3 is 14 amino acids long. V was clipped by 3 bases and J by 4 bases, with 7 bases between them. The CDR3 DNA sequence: TGTGCCAGCTCACCCGAGCCGGGGGCCAACGTCCTGACTTTC. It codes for CASSPEPGANVLTF.

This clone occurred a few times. CDR3 DNA sequence: TGCGCCAGCAGCTTGACAGGACAGGGGGCGATGGAGACCCAGTACTTC. Translation gives CASSLTGQGAMETQYF. The V and J genes are TRBV5-1 and TRBJ2-5; 11 nucleotides line up with TRBD1. CDR1 and CDR2 from the germline V gene are SGHRS and YFSETQ. This CDR3 is built from 16 residues. V lost 1 base to trimming and J lost 5 bases; unmatched junction nucleotides: 7.

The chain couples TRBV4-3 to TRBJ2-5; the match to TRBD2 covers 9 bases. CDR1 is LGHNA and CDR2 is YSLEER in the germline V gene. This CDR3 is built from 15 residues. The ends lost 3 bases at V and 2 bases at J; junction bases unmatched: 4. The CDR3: CASSQTSGKQETQYF. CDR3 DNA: TGCGCCAGCAGCCAGACTAGCGGAAAGCAAGAGACCCAGTACTTC.

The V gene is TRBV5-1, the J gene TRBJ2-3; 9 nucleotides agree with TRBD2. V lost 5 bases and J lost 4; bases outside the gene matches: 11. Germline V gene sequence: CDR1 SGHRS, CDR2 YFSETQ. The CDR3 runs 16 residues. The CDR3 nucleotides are TGCGCCAGCAGTTCATTTGCGGGGGGGCAGGCAGATACGCAGTATTTT. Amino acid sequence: CASSSFAGGQADTQYF.

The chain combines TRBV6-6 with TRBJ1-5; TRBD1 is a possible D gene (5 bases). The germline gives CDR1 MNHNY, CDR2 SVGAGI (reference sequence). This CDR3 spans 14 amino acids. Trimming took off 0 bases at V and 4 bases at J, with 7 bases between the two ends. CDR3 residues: CASSYSGGNQPQHF. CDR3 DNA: TGTGCCAGCAGTTACTCTGGGGGTAATCAGCCCCAGCATTTT.

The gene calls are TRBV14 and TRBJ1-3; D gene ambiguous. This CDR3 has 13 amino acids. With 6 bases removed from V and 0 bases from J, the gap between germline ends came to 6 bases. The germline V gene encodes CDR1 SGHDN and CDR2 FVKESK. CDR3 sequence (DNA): TGTGCCAGCAGACCCAGCTCTGGAAACACCATATATTTT. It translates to CASRPSSGNTIYF.

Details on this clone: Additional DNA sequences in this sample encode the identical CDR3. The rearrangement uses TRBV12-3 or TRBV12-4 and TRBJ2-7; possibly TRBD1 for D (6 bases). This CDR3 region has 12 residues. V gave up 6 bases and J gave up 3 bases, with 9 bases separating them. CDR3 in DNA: TGTGCCAGCAGCCTACAGGGCTACGAGCAGTACTTC. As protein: CASSLQGYEQYF.

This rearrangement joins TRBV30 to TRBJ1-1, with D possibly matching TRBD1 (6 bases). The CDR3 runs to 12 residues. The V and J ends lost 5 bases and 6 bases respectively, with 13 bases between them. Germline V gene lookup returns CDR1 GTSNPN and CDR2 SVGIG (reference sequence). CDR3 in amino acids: CAWGKGGPEAFF. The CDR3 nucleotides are TGTGCCTGGGGCAAGGGGGGACCTGAAGCTTTCTTT.

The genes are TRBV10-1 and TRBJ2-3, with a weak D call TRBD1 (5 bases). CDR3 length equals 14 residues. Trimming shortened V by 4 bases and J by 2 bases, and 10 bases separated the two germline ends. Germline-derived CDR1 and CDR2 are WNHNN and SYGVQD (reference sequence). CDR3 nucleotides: TGCGCCAGCAGTGTTGCAGGGTCCACAGATACGCAGTATTTT. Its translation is CASSVAGSTDTQYF.

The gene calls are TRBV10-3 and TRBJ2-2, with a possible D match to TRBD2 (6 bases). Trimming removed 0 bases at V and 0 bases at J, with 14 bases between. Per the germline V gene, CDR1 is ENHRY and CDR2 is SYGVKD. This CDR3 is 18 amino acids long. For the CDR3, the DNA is TGTGCCATCAGTGAGTCGGTGGAGGGCCAGACGAACACCGGGGAGCTGTTTTTT. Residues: CAISESVEGQTNTGELFF.

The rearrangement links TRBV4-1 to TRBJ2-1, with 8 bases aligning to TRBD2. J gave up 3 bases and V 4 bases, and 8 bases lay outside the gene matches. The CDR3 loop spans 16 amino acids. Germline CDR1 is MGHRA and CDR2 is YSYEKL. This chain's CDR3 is CASSPFTRGGYNEQFF. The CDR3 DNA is TGCGCCAGCAGCCCGTTTACACGGGGGGGCTACAATGAGCAGTTCTTC.

The chain's CDR3 is CAWSEGSSYNEQFF. CDR3 coding DNA: TGTGCCTGGAGTGAGGGAAGCTCCTACAATGAGCAGTTCTTC. The chain carries TRBV30 and TRBJ2-1; D remains ambiguous. The CDR3 is 14 amino acids. V shed 1 base and J shed 0 bases, with 7 bases lying between them. Per germline, CDR1 GTSNPN and CDR2 SVGIG (reference sequence).

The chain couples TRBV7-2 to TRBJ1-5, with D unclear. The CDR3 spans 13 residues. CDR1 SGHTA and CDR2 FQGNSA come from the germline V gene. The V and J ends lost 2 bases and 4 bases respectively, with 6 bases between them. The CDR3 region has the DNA TGTGCCAGCAGCTTAACAACAAATCAGCCCCAGCATTTT. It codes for CASSLTTNQPQHF.

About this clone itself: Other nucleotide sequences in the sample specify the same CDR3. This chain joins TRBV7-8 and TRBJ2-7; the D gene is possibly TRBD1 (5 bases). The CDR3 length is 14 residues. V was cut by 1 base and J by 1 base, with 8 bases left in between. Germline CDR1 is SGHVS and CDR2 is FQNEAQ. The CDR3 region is CASSLVPGSYEQYF. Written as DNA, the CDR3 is TGTGCCAGCAGCTTAGTTCCAGGGTCCTACGAGCAGTACTTC.

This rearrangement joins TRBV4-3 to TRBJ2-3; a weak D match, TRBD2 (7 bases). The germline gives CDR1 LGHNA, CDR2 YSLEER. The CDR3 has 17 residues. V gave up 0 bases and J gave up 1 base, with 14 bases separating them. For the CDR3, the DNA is TGCGCCAGCAGCCAAGATCTGACGGGGGGCGGCACAGATACGCAGTATTTT. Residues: CASSQDLTGGGTDTQYF.

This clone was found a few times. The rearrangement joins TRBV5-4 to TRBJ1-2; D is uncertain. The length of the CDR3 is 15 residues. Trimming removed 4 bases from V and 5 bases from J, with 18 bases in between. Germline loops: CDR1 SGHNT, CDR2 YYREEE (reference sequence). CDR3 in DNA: TGTGCCAGCAGCCTGGGCCCAAGGGAAGGGTATGGCTACACCTTC. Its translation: CASSLGPREGYGYTF.

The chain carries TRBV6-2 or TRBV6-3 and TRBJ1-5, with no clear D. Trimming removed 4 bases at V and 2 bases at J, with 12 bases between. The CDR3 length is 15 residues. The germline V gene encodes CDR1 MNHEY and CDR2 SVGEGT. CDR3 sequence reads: CASSFRPEGNQPQHF. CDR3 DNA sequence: TGTGCCAGCAGTTTCCGGCCCGAGGGCAATCAGCCCCAGCATTTT.

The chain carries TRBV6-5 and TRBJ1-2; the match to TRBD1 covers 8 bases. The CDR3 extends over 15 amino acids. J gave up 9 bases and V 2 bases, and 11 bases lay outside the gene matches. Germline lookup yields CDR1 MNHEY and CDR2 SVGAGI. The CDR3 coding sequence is TGTGCCAGCAGTTACGGCAGGGGGCTTGGGATGAGCTACACCTTC. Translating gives CASSYGRGLGMSYTF.

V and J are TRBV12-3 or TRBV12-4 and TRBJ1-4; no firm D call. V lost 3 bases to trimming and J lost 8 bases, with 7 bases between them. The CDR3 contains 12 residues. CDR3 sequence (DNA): TGTGCCAGCAGTTTGGCGAGGGAAAAACTGTTTTTT. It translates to CASSLAREKLFF.

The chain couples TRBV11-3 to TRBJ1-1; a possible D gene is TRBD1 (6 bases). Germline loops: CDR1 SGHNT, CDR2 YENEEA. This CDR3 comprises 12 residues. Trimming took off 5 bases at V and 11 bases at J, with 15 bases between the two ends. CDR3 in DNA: TGTGCCAGCAGCAGTCAGGGGCAGGGGGCTTTCTTT. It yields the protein CASSSQGQGAFF.

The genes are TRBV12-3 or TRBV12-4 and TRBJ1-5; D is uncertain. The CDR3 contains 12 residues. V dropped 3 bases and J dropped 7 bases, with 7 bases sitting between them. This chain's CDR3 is CASSLEGQPQHF. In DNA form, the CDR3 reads TGTGCCAGCAGTTTGGAGGGACAGCCCCAGCATTTT.

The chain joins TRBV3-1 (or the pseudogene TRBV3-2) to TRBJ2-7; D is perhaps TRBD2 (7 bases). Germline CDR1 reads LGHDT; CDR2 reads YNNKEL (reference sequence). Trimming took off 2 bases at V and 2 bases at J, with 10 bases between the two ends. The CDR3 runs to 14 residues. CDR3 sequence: CASSQRGDTYEQYF. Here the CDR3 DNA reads TGTGCCAGCAGCCAACGGGGGGACACCTACGAGCAGTACTTC.

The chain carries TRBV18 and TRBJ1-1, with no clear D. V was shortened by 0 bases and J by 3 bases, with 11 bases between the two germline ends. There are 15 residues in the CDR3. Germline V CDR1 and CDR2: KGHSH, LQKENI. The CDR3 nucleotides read TGTGCCAGCTCACCACCGAGCAAGAAGGACACTGAAGCTTTCTTT. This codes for CASSPPSKKDTEAFF.

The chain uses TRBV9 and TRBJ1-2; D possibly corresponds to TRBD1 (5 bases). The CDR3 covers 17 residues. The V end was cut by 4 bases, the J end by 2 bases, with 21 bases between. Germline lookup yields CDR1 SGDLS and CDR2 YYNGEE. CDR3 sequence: CASSRRATGTVNYGYTF. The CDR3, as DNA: TGTGCCAGCAGCCGTAGGGCTACCGGGACGGTGAACTATGGCTACACCTTC.

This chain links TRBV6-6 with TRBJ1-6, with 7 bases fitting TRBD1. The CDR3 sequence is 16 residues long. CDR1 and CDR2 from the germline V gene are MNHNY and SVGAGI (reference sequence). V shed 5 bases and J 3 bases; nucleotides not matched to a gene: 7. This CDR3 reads CASSRQGIIYNSPLHF. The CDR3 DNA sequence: TGTGCCAGCAGTCGACAGGGTATAATCTATAATTCACCCCTCCACTTT.

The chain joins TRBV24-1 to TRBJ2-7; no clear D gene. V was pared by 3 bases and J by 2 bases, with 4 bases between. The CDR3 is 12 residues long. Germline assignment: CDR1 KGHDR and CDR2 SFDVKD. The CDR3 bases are TGTGCCACCAGTGATGAGACCTACGAGCAGTACTTC. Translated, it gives CATSDETYEQYF.

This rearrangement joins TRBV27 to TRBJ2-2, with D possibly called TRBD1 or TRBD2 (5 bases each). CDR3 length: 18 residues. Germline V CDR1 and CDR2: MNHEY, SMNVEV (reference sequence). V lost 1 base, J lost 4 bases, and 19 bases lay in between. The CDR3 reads CASSLFSGTAAITGELFF. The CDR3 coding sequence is TGTGCCAGCAGTTTATTCTCCGGGACCGCCGCGATCACCGGGGAGCTGTTTTTT.